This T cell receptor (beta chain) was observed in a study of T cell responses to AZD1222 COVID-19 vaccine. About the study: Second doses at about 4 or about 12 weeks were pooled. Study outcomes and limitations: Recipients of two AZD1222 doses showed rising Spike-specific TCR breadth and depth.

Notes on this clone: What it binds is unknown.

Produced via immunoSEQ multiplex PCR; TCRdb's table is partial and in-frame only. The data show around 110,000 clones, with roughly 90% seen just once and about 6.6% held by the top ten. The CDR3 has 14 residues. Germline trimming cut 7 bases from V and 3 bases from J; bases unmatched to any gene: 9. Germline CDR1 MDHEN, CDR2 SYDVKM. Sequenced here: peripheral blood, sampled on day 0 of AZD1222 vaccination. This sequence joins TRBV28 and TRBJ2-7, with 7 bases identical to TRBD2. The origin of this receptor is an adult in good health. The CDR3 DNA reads TGTGCCAGCAACCTATCGTGGGGGGGCTACGAGCAGTACTTC. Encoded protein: CASNLSWGGYEQYF. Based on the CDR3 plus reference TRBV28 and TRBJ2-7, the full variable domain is DVKVTQSSRYLVKRTGEKVFLECVQDMDHENMFWYRQDPGLGLRLIYFSYDVKMKEKGDIPEGYSVSREKKERFSLILESASTNQTSMYLCASNLSWGGYEQYFGPGTRLTVT.